Shown below are 25 T cell receptor beta chains from a single sample sequenced in a study of T cell changes during pregnancy in multiple sclerosis (dated by TCRdb to between 2018 and 2021). Library prep was done by the immunoSEQ multiplex PCR assay. TCRdb obtained this table from immuneACCESS and retained in-frame rearrangements with V and J assigned. These tables miss some clones; where compared with another copy, unresolved V genes account for less than half of the shortfall, and the remainder is unexplained. In this sample the table shows 38,000 or so clones, more than 75% of which occur a single time. The ten largest account for 0.5% to 0.85% of the sample. The sequences come from CD4+ T cells from peripheral blood mononuclear cells, collected in the second trimester of pregnancy. These receptors were collected from a female donor in good health, enrolled as a control in a pregnancy study.

This chain links TRBV20-1 with TRBJ1-1; D is unclear. CDR1 is DFQATT and CDR2 is SNEGSKA in the germline V gene (reference sequence). V was trimmed by 6 bases and J by 7 bases, leaving 12 bases between them. The CDR3 spans 11 residues. This CDR3 is CSAPREFEAFF. Here the CDR3 DNA reads TGCAGTGCCCCCCGGGAGTTTGAAGCTTTCTTT.

This chain joins TRBV19 and TRBJ2-7, with a weak D call TRBD1 (6 bases). Trimming cost V 7 bases and J 6 bases, with 19 bases left between them. CDR1 is LNHDA, CDR2 SQIVND, per germline (reference sequence). The CDR3 totals 14 residues. CDR3 sequence: CASTGPGEVSEQYF. CDR3 sequence (DNA): TGTGCCAGTACTGGGCCAGGGGAAGTGTCCGAGCAGTACTTC.

This chain joins TRBV19 and TRBJ1-5, with a weak D call TRBD1 (6 bases). The CDR3 extends over 17 amino acids. V dropped 0 bases and J dropped 4 bases, with 16 bases sitting between them. Germline loops: CDR1 LNHDA, CDR2 SQIVND (reference sequence). Here the CDR3 DNA reads TGTGCCAGTAGTATAGATGTCGGGGGGCTCGGGAATCAGCCCCAGCATTTT. This sequence encodes CASSIDVGGLGNQPQHF.

V and J are TRBV2 and TRBJ2-3; the match to TRBD1 covers 8 bases. Trimming at V came to 5 bases and at J to 2 bases, leaving 6 bases not matched to a gene. Germline loops: CDR1 SNHLY, CDR2 FYNNEI. The CDR3 is 15 amino acids. Here the CDR3 reads CASSQRQGTTDTQYF. The DNA of the CDR3 is TGTGCCAGCAGTCAACGACAGGGGACCACAGATACGCAGTATTTT.

The rearrangement joins TRBV7-2 to TRBJ2-7, with 8 bases identical to TRBD1. This CDR3 comprises 13 residues. V trimming: 6 bases; J trimming: 3 bases; junction bases outside the gene matches: 4. Germline loops: CDR1 SGHTA, CDR2 FQGNSA. This CDR3 is CASRQTGVYEQYF. The CDR3 DNA follows: TGTGCCAGCAGACAGACAGGGGTCTACGAGCAGTACTTC.

V is TRBV2 and J is TRBJ1-2; 7 positions match TRBD1. Germline V gene lookup returns CDR1 SNHLY and CDR2 FYNNEI. Losses at the gene ends were 6 bases for V and 3 bases for J; bases not matched to a gene: 7. The CDR3 is 14 residues long. The CDR3 DNA follows: TGTGCCAGCAGCCTTCTGGGACAGTACTATGGCTACACCTTC. This gives the protein CASSLLGQYYGYTF.

The sample holds one count of this clone. This chain uses TRBV7-2 with TRBJ2-1; tentatively, D is TRBD2 (6 bases). Germline CDR1 and CDR2: SGHTA and FQGNSA. With 5 bases removed from V and 2 bases from J, the gap between germline ends came to 13 bases. The CDR3 is 15 residues long. The chain's CDR3 is CASSPGRGTYNEQFF. CDR3 in DNA: TGTGCCAGCAGCCCGGGCCGGGGGACCTACAATGAGCAGTTCTTC.

V is TRBV5-5 and J is TRBJ1-6; D ambiguous. Deletions cut 0 bases from V and 2 bases from J, with 6 bases between. This CDR3 is 15 amino acids long. CDR1 is SGHKS and CDR2 is YYEKEE in the germline V gene (reference sequence). Here the CDR3 reads CASSLGETYNSPLHF. The CDR3 DNA sequence: TGTGCCAGCAGCTTGGGAGAGACCTATAATTCACCCCTCCACTTT.

This clone was seen more than once but under ten times. This chain connects TRBV7-9 to TRBJ1-1; 7 nucleotides agree with TRBD1. Germline V gives CDR1 SEHNR, CDR2 FQNEAQ (reference sequence). The CDR3 consists of 13 residues. V gave up 5 bases and J gave up 4 bases; unmatched junction bases: 4. The CDR3 protein is CASSDGTATEAFF. CDR3 bases: TGTGCCAGCAGCGACGGGACAGCCACTGAAGCTTTCTTT. Drawing the rest from reference TRBV7-9 and TRBJ1-1, the complete variable domain is DTGVSQNPRHKITKRGQNVTFRCDPISEHNRLYWYRQTLGQGPEFLTYFQNEAQLEKSRLLSDRFSAERPKGSFSTLEIQRTEQGDSAMYLCASSDGTATEAFFGQGTRLTVV.

The chain carries TRBV28 and TRBJ2-7, with D tentatively TRBD2 (5 bases). The CDR3 is made up of 16 amino acids. V was clipped by 5 bases and J by 5 bases, with 22 bases between them. Germline CDR1 MDHEN, CDR2 SYDVKM. The CDR3 spells CASSAPGMAIKDEQYF. Written as DNA, the CDR3 is TGTGCCAGCAGTGCCCCGGGGATGGCGATAAAGGACGAGCAGTACTTC. The complete variable domain, with remaining parts taken from reference TRBV28 and TRBJ2-7, reads DVKVTQSSRYLVKRTGEKVFLECVQDMDHENMFWYRQDPGLGLRLIYFSYDVKMKEKGDIPEGYSVSREKKERFSLILESASTNQTSMYLCASSAPGMAIKDEQYFGPGTRLTVT.

The J gene is TRBJ2-2, the V gene TRBV4-2, with D possibly matching TRBD1 (6 bases). The CDR3 loop spans 15 amino acids. CDR1 is LGHNA, CDR2 YNFKEQ, per germline. V was shortened by 1 base and J by 3 bases, with 9 bases between the two germline ends. The DNA of the CDR3 is TGTGCCAGCAGCCAAGGGGGGCTCTACACCGGGGAGCTGTTTTTT. Translated: CASSQGGLYTGELFF.

The V gene is TRBV6-6, the J gene TRBJ2-5; D possibly corresponds to TRBD1 (6 bases). V lost 2 bases to trimming and J lost 3 bases, with 10 bases between them. This CDR3 has 14 amino acids. Germline lookup yields CDR1 MNHNY and CDR2 SVGAGI (reference sequence). The CDR3 loop is CASSYPGEKETQYF. The CDR3 nucleotides read TGTGCCAGCAGTTACCCAGGGGAAAAAGAGACCCAGTACTTC.

This clone was counted a few times. V gene TRBV7-8 combines with J gene TRBJ2-7; 9 bases line up with TRBD2. The trim removed 4 bases at V and 0 bases at J, leaving 4 bases unmatched. CDR1 is SGHVS, CDR2 FQNEAQ, per germline. The CDR3 sequence is 15 residues long. CDR3 loop: CASSSSGVSSYEQYF. CDR3 sequence (DNA): TGTGCCAGCAGCTCTAGCGGGGTGAGCTCCTACGAGCAGTACTTC.

This rearrangement joins TRBV7-3 to TRBJ2-6; D remains ambiguous. CDR1 is SGHTA and CDR2 is FQGTGA in the germline V gene. CDR3 size: 13 residues. The V end lost 1 base, the J end lost 6 bases, and 4 bases lay between the germline ends. The CDR3 loop reads CASSLNKANVLTF. Here the CDR3 DNA reads TGTGCCAGCAGCTTAAACAAGGCCAACGTCCTGACTTTC.

The chain employs TRBV7-2 and TRBJ2-1; 10 nucleotides match TRBD2. The CDR3 contains 16 residues. With V trimmed by 4 bases and J by 0 bases, 3 bases remained unmatched. Germline CDR1 SGHTA, CDR2 FQGNSA. The CDR3 protein is CASSYSGGSSYNEQFF. In nucleotides, the CDR3 is TGTGCCAGCAGCTATAGCGGGGGGAGCTCCTACAATGAGCAGTTCTTC.

The sample holds one count of this clone. V usage is TRBV27 and J usage is TRBJ2-2; D is possibly TRBD2 (5 bases). V lost 4 bases and J lost 4, with 22 bases in between. Germline CDR1 is MNHEY and CDR2 is SMNVEV (reference sequence). The CDR3 contains 18 residues. CDR3 residues: CASSSKWRPNGVTGELFF. CDR3 in DNA: TGTGCCAGCAGTTCTAAGTGGAGGCCGAACGGTGTCACCGGGGAGCTGTTTTTT.

This clone has only one observation. This rearrangement joins TRBV6-1 to TRBJ2-1, with 7 bases that match TRBD2. The trim removed 7 bases at V and 3 bases at J, leaving 6 bases unmatched. Per germline, CDR1 MNHNS and CDR2 SASEGT. The CDR3 has 14 amino acids. The CDR3 DNA reads as TGTGCCAGCAAGCGAGAGCGGGGCTACAATGAGCAGTTCTTC. Translation: CASKRERGYNEQFF.

This chain connects TRBV5-1 to TRBJ2-3, with 7 positions matching TRBD1. Germline lookup yields CDR1 SGHRS and CDR2 YFSETQ. V lost 3 bases and J lost 1; bases outside the gene matches: 2. The length of the CDR3 is 14 residues. The CDR3 DNA reads TGCGCCAGCAGCTCAGGGGGACGCACAGATACGCAGTATTTT. This translates into CASSSGGRTDTQYF.

The V and J genes are TRBV2 and TRBJ2-1, with TRBD2 matching 10 bases. Trimming took 7 bases from V and 6 from J; bases not matched to a gene: 6. The germline V gene has CDR1 SNHLY and CDR2 FYNNEI. The CDR3 is made up of 14 amino acids. CDR3 residues: CASTKRGGPNEQFF. The CDR3 region has the DNA TGTGCCAGCACAAAGCGGGGGGGCCCCAATGAGCAGTTCTTC.

This chain joins TRBV5-1 and TRBJ1-2, with D perhaps TRBD1 (6 bases). The length of the CDR3 is 14 residues. Trimming took 2 bases from V and 3 from J, leaving 11 bases between them. CDR1 and CDR2 from the germline V gene are SGHRS and YFSETQ. CDR3 DNA sequence: TGCGCCAGCAGCTTCTGGGGGCCTTACTATGGCTACACCTTC. Encoded protein: CASSFWGPYYGYTF.

Concerning this clone: At one end, the junction sequence differs from germline, possibly due to a read error. The gene calls are TRBV7-7 and TRBJ1-3; D perhaps matches TRBD1 (5 bases). CDR1 is SSHAT and CDR2 is FNYEAQ in the germline V gene (reference sequence). This CDR3 comprises 14 residues. The CDR3 is CASSLGGTGNTIYF. Here the CDR3 DNA reads TGTGCTAGCAGCTTGGGGGGTACTGGAAACACCATATATTTT. Full variable domain (outside the CDR3, taken from reference TRBV7-7 and TRBJ1-3): GAGVSQSPRYKVTKRGQDVTLRCDPISSHATLYWYQQALGQGPEFLTYFNYEAQPDKSGLPSDRFSAERPEGSISTLTIQRTEQRDSAMYRCASSLGGTGNTIYFGEGSWLTVV.

The chain has TRBV4-2 and TRBJ2-3; TRBD2 aligns across 10 bases. This CDR3 comprises 16 residues. Germline CDR1 is LGHNA and CDR2 is YNFKEQ. V lost 4 bases to trimming and J lost 0 bases; unmatched junction nucleotides: 4. The CDR3 region is CASSPQTSGSTDTQYF. The CDR3 DNA follows: TGTGCCAGCAGCCCGCAGACTAGCGGGAGCACAGATACGCAGTATTTT.

J is TRBJ1-5 and V is TRBV21-1. TRBV21-1 is classified as a pseudogene. This CDR3 has 11 amino acids. The DNA for the CDR3 is TGTGCCAGCCGGTGTAATCAGCCCCAGCATTTT. Its protein product is CASRCNQPQHF.

The chain links TRBV4-3 to TRBJ2-3; D gene unclear. V gave up 1 base and J gave up 0 bases, with 8 bases separating them. This CDR3 has 15 residues. CDR1 LGHNA and CDR2 YSLEER come from the germline V gene. The CDR3 nucleotides read TGCGCCAGCAGCCAAGTTTCCTATAGCACAGATACGCAGTATTTT. Protein product: CASSQVSYSTDTQYF.

The CDR3 sequence: CASSLAGAPGELFF. The CDR3, as DNA: TGTGCCAGCAGCTTAGCAGGGGCCCCCGGGGAGCTGTTTTTT. The V gene is TRBV7-9, the J gene TRBJ2-2; D is perhaps TRBD1 (5 bases). The germline V gene encodes CDR1 SEHNR and CDR2 FQNEAQ (reference sequence). V was pared by 0 bases and J by 6 bases, with 8 bases between. The CDR3 loop spans 14 amino acids. Using reference TRBV7-9 and TRBJ2-2 for the parts outside the CDR3, the full variable domain is DTGVSQNPRHKITKRGQNVTFRCDPISEHNRLYWYRQTLGQGPEFLTYFQNEAQLEKSRLLSDRFSAERPKGSFSTLEIQRTEQGDSAMYLCASSLAGAPGELFFGEGSRLTVL.